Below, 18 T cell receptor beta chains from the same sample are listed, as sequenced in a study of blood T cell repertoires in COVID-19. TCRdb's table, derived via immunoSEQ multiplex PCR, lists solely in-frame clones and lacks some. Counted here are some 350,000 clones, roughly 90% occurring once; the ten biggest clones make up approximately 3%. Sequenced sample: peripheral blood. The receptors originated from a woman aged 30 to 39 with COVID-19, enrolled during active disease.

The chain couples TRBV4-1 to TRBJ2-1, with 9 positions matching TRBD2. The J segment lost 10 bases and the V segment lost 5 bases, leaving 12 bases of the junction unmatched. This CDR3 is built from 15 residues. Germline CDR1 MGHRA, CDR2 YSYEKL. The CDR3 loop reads CASSFVSSGMNEQFF. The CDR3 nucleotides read TGCGCCAGCAGCTTCGTTTCTAGCGGGATGAACGAGCAGTTCTTC.

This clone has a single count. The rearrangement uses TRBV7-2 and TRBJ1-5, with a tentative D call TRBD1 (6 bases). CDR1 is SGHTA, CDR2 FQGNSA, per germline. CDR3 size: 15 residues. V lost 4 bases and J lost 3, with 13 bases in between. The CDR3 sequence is CASSSQGGDNQPQHF. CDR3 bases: TGTGCCAGCAGCTCGCAAGGGGGGGACAATCAGCCCCAGCATTTT.

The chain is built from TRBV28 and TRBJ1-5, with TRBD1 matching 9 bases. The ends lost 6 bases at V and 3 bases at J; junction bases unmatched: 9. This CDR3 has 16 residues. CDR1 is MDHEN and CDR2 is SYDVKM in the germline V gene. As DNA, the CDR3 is TGTGCCAGCAGACCCGACAGGGGGGGAATCAATCAGCCCCAGCATTTT. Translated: CASRPDRGGINQPQHF.

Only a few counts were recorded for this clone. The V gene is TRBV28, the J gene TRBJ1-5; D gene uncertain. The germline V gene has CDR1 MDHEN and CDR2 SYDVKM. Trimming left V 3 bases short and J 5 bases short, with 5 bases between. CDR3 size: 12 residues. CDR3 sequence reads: CASSFRYQPQHF. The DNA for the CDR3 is TGTGCCAGCAGTTTTCGGTATCAGCCCCAGCATTTT.

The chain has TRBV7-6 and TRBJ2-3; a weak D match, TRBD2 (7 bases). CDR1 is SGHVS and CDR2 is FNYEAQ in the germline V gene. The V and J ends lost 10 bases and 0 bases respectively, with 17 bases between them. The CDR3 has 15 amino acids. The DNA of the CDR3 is TGTGCCACCCGGGGGGCTCTAGGAAGCACAGATACGCAGTATTTT. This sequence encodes CATRGALGSTDTQYF.

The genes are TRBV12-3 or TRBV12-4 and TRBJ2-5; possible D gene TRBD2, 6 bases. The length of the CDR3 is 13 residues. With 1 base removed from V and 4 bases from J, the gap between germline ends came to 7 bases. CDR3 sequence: CASSLEAGETQYF. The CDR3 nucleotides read TGTGCCAGCAGTTTAGAAGCGGGAGAGACCCAGTACTTC.

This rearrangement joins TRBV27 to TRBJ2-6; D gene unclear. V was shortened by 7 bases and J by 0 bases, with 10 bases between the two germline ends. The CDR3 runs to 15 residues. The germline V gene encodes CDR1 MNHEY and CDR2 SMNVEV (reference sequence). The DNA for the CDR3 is TGTGCCAGCAAGGTCGGGTTCTCTGGGGCCAACGTCCTGACTTTC. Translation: CASKVGFSGANVLTF.

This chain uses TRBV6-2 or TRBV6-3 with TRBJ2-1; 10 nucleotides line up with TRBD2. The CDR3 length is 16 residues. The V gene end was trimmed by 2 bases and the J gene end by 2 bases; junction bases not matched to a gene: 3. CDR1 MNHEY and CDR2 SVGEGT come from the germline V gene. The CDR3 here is CASSYASGGPYNEQFF. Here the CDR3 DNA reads TGTGCCAGCAGTTACGCTAGCGGGGGACCCTACAATGAGCAGTTCTTC.

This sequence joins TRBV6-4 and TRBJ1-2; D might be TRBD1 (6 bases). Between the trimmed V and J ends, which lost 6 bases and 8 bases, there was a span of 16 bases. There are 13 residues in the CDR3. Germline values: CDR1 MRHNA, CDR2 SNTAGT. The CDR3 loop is CASSPGAGVGYTF. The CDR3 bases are TGTGCCAGCAGCCCGGGGGCGGGGGTCGGCTACACCTTC.

Here the CDR3 reads CASSLASHRTQYF. As DNA, the CDR3 is TGTGCCAGCAGCTTAGCGTCACACCGGACCCAGTACTTC. V is TRBV7-8 and J is TRBJ2-5, with D unclear. In germline, CDR1 is SGHVS, CDR2 FQNEAQ. V lost 0 bases, J lost 7 bases, and 9 bases lay in between. The CDR3 spans 13 residues.

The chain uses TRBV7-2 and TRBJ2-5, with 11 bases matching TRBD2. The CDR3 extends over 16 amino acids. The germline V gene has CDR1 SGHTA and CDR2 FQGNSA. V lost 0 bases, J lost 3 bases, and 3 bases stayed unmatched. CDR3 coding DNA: TGTGCCAGCAGCTTAGCCGGGACTAGCGGAAAAGAGACCCAGTACTTC. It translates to CASSLAGTSGKETQYF.

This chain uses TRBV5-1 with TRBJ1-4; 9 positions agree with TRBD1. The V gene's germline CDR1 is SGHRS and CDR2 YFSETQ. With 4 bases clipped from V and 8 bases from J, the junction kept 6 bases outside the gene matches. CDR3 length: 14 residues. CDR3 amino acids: CASSIGQGREKLFF. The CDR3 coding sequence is TGCGCCAGCAGCATAGGACAGGGGAGGGAAAAACTGTTTTTT.

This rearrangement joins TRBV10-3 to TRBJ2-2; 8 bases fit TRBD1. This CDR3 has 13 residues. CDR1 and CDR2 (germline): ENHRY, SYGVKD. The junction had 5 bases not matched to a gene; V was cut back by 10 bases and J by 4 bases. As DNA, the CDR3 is TGTGCCACAGGACAGGGTGGCACCGGGGAGCTGTTTTTT. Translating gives CATGQGGTGELFF.

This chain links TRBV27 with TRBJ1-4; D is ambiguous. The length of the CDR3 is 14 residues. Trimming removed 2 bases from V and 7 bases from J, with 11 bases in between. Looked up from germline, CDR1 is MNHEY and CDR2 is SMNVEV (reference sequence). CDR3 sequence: CASSLTEYGEKLFF. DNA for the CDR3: TGTGCCAGCAGTTTAACAGAGTATGGTGAAAAACTGTTTTTT.

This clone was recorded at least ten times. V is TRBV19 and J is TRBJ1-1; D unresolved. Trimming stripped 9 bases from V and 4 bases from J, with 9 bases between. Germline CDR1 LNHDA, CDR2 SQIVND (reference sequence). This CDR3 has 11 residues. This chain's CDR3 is CASRLGTEAFF. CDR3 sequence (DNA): TGTGCCAGCCGACTGGGCACTGAAGCTTTCTTT.

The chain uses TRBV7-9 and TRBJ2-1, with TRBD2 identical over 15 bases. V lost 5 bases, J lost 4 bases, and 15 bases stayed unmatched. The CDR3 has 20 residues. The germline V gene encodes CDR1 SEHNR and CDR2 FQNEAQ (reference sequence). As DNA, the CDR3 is TGTGCCAGCAGCCGGGGAGGCCCGGGACTAGCGGGGGGCCCTTACAATGAGCAGTTCTTC. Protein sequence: CASSRGGPGLAGGPYNEQFF.

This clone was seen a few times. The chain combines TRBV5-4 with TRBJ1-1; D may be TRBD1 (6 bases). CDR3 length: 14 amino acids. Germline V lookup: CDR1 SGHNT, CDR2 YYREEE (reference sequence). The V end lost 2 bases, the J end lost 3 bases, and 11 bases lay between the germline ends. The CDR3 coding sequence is TGTGCCAGCAGCTTACTCAGGGGTGACACTGAAGCTTTCTTT. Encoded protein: CASSLLRGDTEAFF.

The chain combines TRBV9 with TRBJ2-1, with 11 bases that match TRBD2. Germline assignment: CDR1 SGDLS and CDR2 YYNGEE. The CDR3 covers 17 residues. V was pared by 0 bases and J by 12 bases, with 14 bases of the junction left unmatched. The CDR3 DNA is TGTGCCAGCAGCGTAGGATTAGCGGGAGGGCCACATGGACCGCAGTTCTTC. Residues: CASSVGLAGGPHGPQFF.